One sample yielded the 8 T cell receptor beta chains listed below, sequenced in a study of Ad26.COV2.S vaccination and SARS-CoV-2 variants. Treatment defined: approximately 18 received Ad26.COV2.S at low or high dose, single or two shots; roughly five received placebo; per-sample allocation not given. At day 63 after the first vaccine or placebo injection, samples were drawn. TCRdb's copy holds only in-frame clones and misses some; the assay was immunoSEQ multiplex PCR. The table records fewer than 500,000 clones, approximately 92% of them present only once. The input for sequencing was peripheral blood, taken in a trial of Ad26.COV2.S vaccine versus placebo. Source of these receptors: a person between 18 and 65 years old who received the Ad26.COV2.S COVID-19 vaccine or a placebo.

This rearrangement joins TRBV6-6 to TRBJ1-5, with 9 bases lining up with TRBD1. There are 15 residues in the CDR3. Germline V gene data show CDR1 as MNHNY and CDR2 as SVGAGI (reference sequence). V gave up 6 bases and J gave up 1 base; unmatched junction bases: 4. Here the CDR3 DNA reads TGTGCCAGCAGCAGGACAGGGGAGAGCAATCAGCCCCAGCATTTT. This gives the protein CASSRTGESNQPQHF.

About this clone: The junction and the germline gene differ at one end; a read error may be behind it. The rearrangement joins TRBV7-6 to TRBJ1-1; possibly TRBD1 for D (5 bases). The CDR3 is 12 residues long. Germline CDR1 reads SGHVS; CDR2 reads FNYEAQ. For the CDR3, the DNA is TGTGCCAGCAGCTCAGGGAACAGTGAAGCTTTCTTT. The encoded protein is CASSSGNSEAFF.

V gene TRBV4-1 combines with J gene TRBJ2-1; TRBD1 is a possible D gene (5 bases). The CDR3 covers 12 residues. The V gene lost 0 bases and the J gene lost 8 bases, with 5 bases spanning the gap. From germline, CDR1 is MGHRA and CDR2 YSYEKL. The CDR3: CASSQEQDEQFF. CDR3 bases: TGCGCCAGCAGCCAAGAACAGGATGAGCAGTTCTTC.

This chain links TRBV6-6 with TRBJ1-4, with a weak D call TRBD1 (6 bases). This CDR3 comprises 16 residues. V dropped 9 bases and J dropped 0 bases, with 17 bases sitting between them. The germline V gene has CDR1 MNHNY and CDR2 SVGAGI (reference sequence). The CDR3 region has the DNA TGTGCCAGTGGGGGCGCAGGGCATGCAACTAATGAAAAACTGTTTTTT. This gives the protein CASGGAGHATNEKLFF.

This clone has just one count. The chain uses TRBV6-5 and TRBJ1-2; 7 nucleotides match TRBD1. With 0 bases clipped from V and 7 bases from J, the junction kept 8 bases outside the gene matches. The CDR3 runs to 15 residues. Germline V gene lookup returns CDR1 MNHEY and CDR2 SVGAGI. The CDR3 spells CASSYSPVTGTGYTF. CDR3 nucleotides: TGTGCCAGCAGTTACTCCCCAGTGACAGGGACTGGCTACACCTTC.

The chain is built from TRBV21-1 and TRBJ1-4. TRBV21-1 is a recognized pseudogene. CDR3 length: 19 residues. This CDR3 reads CASSKAGPPRGASGEKLFF. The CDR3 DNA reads TGTGCCAGCAGCAAAGCCGGGCCTCCCCGGGGTGCCTCGGGTGAAAAACTGTTTTTT.

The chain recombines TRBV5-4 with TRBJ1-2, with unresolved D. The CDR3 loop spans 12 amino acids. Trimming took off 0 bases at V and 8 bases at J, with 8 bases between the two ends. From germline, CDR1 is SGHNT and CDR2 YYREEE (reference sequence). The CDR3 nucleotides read TGTGCCAGCAGCTTGGTTATCGGGGGCTACACCTTC. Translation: CASSLVIGGYTF.

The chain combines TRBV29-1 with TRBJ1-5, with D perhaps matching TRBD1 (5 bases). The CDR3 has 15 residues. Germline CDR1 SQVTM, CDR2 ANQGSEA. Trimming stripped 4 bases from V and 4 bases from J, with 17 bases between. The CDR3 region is CSVGPRDGGNQPQHF. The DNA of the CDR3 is TGCAGCGTTGGCCCCCGGGACGGAGGGAATCAGCCCCAGCATTTT.